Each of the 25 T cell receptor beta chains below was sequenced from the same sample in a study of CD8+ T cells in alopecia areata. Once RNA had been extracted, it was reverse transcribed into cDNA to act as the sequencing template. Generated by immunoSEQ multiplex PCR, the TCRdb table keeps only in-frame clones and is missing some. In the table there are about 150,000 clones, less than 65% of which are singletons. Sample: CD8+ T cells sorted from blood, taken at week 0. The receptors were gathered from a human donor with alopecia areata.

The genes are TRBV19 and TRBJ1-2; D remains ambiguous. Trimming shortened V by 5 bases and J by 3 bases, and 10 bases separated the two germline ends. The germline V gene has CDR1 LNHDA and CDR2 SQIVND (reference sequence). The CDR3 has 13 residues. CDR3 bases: TGTGCCAGTAGTTCGAGAGAGGACTATGGCTACACCTTC. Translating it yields CASSSREDYGYTF. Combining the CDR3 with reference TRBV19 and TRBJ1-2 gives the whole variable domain DGGITQSPKYLFRKEGQNVTLSCEQNLNHDAMYWYRQDPGQGLRLIYYSQIVNDFQKGDIAEGYSVSREKKESFPLTVTSAQKNPTAFYLCASSSREDYGYTFGSGTRLTVV.

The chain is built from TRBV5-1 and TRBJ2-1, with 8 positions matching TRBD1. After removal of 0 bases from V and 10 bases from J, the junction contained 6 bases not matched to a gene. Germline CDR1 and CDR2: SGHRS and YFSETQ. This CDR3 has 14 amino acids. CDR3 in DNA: TGCGCCAGCAGCTTGGATTTGGACAGGGACGAGCAGTTCTTC. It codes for CASSLDLDRDEQFF.

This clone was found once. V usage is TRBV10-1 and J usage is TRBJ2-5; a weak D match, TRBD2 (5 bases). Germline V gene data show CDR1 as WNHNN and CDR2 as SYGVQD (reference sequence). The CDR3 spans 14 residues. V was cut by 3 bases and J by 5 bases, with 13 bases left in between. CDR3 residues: CASSDGGRRETQYF. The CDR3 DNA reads TGCGCCAGCAGTGACGGAGGAAGACGGGAGACCCAGTACTTC.

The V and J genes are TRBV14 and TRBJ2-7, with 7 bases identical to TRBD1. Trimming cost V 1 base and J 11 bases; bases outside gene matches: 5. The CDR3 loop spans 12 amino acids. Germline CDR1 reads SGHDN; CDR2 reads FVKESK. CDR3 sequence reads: CASSQGSTGKYF. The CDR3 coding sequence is TGTGCCAGCAGCCAAGGTTCGACAGGGAAGTACTTC.

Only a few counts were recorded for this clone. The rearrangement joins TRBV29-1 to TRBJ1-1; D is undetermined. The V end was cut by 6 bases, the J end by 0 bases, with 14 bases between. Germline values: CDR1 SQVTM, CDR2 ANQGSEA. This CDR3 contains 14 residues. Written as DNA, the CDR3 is TGCAGCGTGAATGAGGCATACATGAACACTGAAGCTTTCTTT. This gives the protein CSVNEAYMNTEAFF.

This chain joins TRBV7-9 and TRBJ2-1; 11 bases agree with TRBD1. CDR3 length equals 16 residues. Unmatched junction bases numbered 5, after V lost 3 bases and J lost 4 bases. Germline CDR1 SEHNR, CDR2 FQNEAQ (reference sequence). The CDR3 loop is CASSFGRDRGYNEQFF. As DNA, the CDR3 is TGTGCCAGCAGCTTTGGTCGGGACAGGGGGTACAATGAGCAGTTCTTC.

The DNA for the CDR3 is TGCGCCAGCAGTGTGGTCCCTAGCGCTTCCTCCTACGAGCAGTACTTC. It specifies CASSVVPSASSYEQYF. V gene TRBV10-2 combines with J gene TRBJ2-7; D is possibly TRBD2 (6 bases). The germline gives CDR1 WSHSY, CDR2 SAAADI. The CDR3 covers 16 residues. V was shortened by 4 bases and J by 0 bases, with 16 bases between the two germline ends.

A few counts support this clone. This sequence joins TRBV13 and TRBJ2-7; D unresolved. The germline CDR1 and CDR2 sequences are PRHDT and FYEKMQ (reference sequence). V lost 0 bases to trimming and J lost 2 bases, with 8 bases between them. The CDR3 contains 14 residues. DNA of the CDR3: TGTGCCAGCAGCTTAGGGACCCTACCCTACGAGCAGTACTTC. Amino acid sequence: CASSLGTLPYEQYF. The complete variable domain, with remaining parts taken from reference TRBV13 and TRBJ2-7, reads AAGVIQSPRHLIKEKRETATLKCYPIPRHDTVYWYQQGPGQDPQFLISFYEKMQSDKGSIPDRFSAQQFSDYHSELNMSSLELGDSALYFCASSLGTLPYEQYFGPGTRLTVT.

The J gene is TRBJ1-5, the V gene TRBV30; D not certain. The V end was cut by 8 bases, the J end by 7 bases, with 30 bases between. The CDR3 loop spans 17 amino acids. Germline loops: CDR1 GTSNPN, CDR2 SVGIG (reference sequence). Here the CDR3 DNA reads TGTGCCGGAGAACCATATGTCATTGACAAGTTGGAACAGCCCCAGCATTTT. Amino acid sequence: CAGEPYVIDKLEQPQHF.

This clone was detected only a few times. CDR3 in amino acids: CASSLVAKTEAFF. CDR3 bases: TGTGCCAGCAGCCTCGTGGCGAAGACTGAAGCTTTCTTT. This chain joins TRBV14 and TRBJ1-1; D ambiguous. The CDR3 loop spans 13 amino acids. V was cut by 4 bases and J by 5 bases, with 11 bases left in between. From germline, CDR1 is SGHDN and CDR2 FVKESK.

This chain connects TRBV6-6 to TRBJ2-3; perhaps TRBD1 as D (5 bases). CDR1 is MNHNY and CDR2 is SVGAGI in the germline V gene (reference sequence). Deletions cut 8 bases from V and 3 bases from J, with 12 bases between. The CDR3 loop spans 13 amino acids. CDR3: CASGAFSTDTQYF. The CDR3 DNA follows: TGTGCCAGCGGGGCGTTTTCTACAGATACGCAGTATTTT.

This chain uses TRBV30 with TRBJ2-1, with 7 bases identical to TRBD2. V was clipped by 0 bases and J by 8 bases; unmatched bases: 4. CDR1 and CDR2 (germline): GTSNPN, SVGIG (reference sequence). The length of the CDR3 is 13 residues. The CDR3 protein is CAWSVGAGDEQFF. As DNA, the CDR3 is TGTGCCTGGAGTGTAGGGGCGGGGGATGAGCAGTTCTTC.

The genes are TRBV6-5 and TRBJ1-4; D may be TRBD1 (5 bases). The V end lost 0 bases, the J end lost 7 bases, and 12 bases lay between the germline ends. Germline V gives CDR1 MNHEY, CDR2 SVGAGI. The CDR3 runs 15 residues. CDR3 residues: CASSYSGALGEKLFF. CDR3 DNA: TGTGCCAGCAGTTACTCAGGGGCGCTTGGTGAAAAACTGTTTTTT.

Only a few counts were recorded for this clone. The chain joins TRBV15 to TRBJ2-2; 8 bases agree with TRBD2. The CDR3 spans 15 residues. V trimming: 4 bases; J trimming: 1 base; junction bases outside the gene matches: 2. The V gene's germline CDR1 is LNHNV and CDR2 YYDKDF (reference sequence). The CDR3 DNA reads TGTGCCACCAGCATGCGGGGGGAGAACACCGGGGAGCTGTTTTTT. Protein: CATSMRGENTGELFF.

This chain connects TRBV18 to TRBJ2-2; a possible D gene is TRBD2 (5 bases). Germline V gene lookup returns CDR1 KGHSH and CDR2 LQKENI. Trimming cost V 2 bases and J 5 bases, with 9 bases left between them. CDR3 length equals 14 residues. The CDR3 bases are TGTGCCAGCTCACCAGAAACGGGGACCGGGGAGCTGTTTTTT. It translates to CASSPETGTGELFF.

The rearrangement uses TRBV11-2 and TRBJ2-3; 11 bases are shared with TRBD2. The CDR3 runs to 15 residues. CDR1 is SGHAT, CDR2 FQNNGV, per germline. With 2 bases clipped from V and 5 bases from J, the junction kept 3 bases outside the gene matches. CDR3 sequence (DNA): TGTGCCAGCAGCTTATACACTAGCGGGGGAGATACGCAGTATTTT. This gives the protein CASSLYTSGGDTQYF.

DNA of the CDR3: TGTGCCAGCAGCTTGGTTAACGGGGGGGCCTCCGGGGAGCAGTTCTTC. Residues: CASSLVNGGASGEQFF. The genes are TRBV5-6 and TRBJ2-1, with 8 positions matching TRBD2. The V segment lost 0 bases and the J segment 10 bases; nucleotides outside the gene matches: 12. This CDR3 spans 16 amino acids. Germline-derived CDR1 and CDR2 are SGHDT and YYEEEE.

Here the CDR3 DNA reads TGTGCCAGCCGGACAGGGGGTAAAGATACGCAGTATTTT. Residues: CASRTGGKDTQYF. This chain links TRBV27 with TRBJ2-3; 10 bases fit TRBD1. V was clipped by 8 bases and J by 5 bases; unmatched bases: 4. The CDR3 runs to 13 residues. Germline assignment: CDR1 MNHEY and CDR2 SMNVEV (reference sequence).

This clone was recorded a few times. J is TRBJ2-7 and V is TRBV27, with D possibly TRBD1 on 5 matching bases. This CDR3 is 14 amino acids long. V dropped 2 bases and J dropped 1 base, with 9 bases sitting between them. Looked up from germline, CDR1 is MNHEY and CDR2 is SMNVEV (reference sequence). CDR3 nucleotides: TGTGCCAGCAGTTTAGGGAAGGGGTCCTACGAGCAGTACTTC. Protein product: CASSLGKGSYEQYF.

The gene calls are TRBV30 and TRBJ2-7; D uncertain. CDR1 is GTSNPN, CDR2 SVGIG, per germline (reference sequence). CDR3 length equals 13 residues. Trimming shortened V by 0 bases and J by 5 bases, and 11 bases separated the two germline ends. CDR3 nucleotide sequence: TGTGCCTGGAGTGTGGGAACTACTGACGAGCAGTACTTC. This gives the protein CAWSVGTTDEQYF.

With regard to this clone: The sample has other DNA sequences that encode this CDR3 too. The CDR3 sequence is CAWSVLGNTEAFF. DNA of the CDR3: TGTGCCTGGAGTGTATTAGGGAACACTGAAGCTTTCTTT. V is TRBV30 and J is TRBJ1-1; no clear D. The CDR3 length is 13 residues. CDR1 is GTSNPN and CDR2 is SVGIG in the germline V gene (reference sequence). Trimming shortened V by 0 bases and J by 1 base, and 6 bases separated the two germline ends.

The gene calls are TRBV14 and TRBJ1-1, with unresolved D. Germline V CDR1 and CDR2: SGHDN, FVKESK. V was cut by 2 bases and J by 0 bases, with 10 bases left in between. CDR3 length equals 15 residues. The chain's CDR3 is CASSQHRVLNTEAFF. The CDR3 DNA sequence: TGTGCCAGCAGCCAACATAGGGTCCTGAACACTGAAGCTTTCTTT.

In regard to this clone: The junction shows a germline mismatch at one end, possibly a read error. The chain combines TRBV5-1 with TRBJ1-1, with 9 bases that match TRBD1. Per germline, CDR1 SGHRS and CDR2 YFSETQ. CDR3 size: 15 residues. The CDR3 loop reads CASNLGTGRDTEAFF. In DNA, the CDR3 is TGCGCCAGCAACTTGGGGACAGGGAGGGACACTGAAGCTTTCTTT.

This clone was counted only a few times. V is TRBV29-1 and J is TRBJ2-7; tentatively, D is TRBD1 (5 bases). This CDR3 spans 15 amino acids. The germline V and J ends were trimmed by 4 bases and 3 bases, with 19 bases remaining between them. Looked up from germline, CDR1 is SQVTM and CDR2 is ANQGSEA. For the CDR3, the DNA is TGCAGCGTTGGAGCATCGCTGGATAGGGGCTACGAGCAGTACTTC. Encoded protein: CSVGASLDRGYEQYF.

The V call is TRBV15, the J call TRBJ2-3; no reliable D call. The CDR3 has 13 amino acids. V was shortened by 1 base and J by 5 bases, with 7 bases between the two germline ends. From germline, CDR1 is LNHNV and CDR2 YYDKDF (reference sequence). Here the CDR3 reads CATSRVFGDTQYF. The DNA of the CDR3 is TGTGCCACCAGCAGAGTGTTCGGAGATACGCAGTATTTT.